This T cell receptor (beta chain) derives from a study of molecular identifiers for immune sequencing clone quantification (dated by TCRdb to between 2018 and 2020). At the level of the whole study: In a replicate experiment, RNA from roughly 21,000 or 96,000 naive CD8 T cells was split into five aliquots, four of which were sequenced. This methods study benchmarked molecular-identifier clustering-based TCR repertoire sequencing (MIDCIRS) and TCR RNA copy counting, using CD8 T cells to do so. Study-level results and caveats: When barcode sub-clustering was not used, chimeric consensus sequences inflated TCR diversity, with chimeras reaching as high as 47%. Identical TCR molecules sharing a barcode could cause highly expanded clone sizes to be underestimated. Modeling estimated about three recovered TCR RNA copies per cell, compared with roughly 10 by digital PCR, which implies 30% to 35% capture efficiency. In CMV-specific effector cells, clones with more than 20 RNA copies contained over 98% of molecules, whereas in naive cells such clones contained under 1% of molecules. Naive libraries contained spiked-in Jurkat TCR RNA (10 copies' worth), which is not part of the donor repertoire. Even against a background of 750,000 to 1,000,000 naive CD8 T cells, spiked-in Jurkat TCR RNA amounting to a single cell's worth was reported to be detectable.

This clonotype was seen ten or more times. Its antigen remains unidentified. The input lacks base qualities; no much larger clone sits a single base away. The CDR3 goes from the cysteine to the phenylalanine over 12 residues. Solely the CDR3 DNA is kept, with 36 bases framed from the first base. V is clipped by 5 bases and J by 0 bases, and the sequence between their germline boundaries is 4 bases long. According to the germline V gene, CDR1 reads KGHSH and CDR2 reads LQKENI. Libraries of naive CD8 T cells were built from anywhere between about 19,000 and 1,000,000 sorted cells, with 10%, 30% or 50% of the purified RNA used. On a BD FACSAria II, naive CD8 T cells were FACS-sorted as CD8+CD4-CCR7+CD45RA+ and collected into RLT Plus buffer. To test detection sensitivity, Jurkat RNA equivalent to ten TCR copies was spiked into samples of roughly 18,000-1,000,000 naive CD8 T cells. CD8 T cells were enriched using RosetteSep CD8+ T Cell Enrichment Cocktail and Ficoll-Paque, and the enriched cells then underwent ACK red cell lysis.

Receptor amplification or capture employed PCR. The instrument was a NextSeq 500. Bulk TCR libraries were prepared as previously described, using TCR primers listed in Table S5. The Qiagen AllPrep DNA/RNA kit was used to purify total RNA. Before analysis, reads from multiple sequencing runs of one library were combined. As for the original processing: Reads were retained only if an exact TCR constant sequence was present, and the retained reads were trimmed to 150 nt and grouped according to their 12-nt molecular barcodes. Reads in each barcode group were sub-clustered using a 15% Levenshtein threshold, and a quality-weighted consensus sequence was built for each RNA molecule. Non-functional sequences were discarded, and so were lower-count sequences lying one edit away from another sequence. Based on fitting two negative binomial distributions, any barcode sub-cluster with under 20% of the maximum read count was discarded. The raw public data were reprocessed by TCRdb itself: fastp quality trimming at Q25, MiXCR clonotype calling, in-frame beta chains only. Each CDR3 protein appears once, grouped with its most common genes and DNA. These V and J calls rely on TCRdb rather than the paper's analysis. The sample table shows approximately 93,000 distinct CDR3 sequences, and around a quarter are seen once. The ten largest clonotypes hold 0.7% to 0.8% of the sample.

Sequences were obtained from naive CD8+ T cells from blood, with Jurkat cell RNA spiked in. The cell subset or site label corresponds to: FACS-sorted CD8+CD4-CCR7+CD45RA+ naive T cells. Recombination connected TRBV18 to TRBJ2-5; the D gene cannot be resolved reliably. This receptor was identified in a human donor in good health. Some libraries in this study had Jurkat cell RNA spiked in. This receptor has the CDR3 CASSEYQETQYF. The nucleotide sequence reads as follows: TGTGCCAGCTCAGAGTACCAAGAGACCCAGTACTTC.